The next 23 T cell receptor beta chains were all read from a single sample in a study of a mutant IDH1 vaccine in newly diagnosed glioma. Time point denoted: week 23, last vaccination. The content of each vaccine dose was 300 ug of mutant IDH1 20-mer peptide, and topical imiquimod accompanied it. Clones were read by immunoSEQ multiplex PCR, and TCRdb kept only the in-frame ones, dropping some. This table holds 60,000 to 85,000 clones, 75% to 90% found once. These TCRs are of unknown antigen specificity. The sample was PBMCs, taken from a glioma patient whose treatment included an IDH1 peptide vaccine. The receptors here all came from a woman aged 45-59 years with glioma.

V usage is TRBV2 and J usage is TRBJ1-2; maybe TRBD1 (6 bases). CDR3 length: 13 amino acids. Germline loops: CDR1 SNHLY, CDR2 FYNNEI. Trimming pared 5 bases from V and 3 bases from J, leaving 10 bases between. The CDR3 loop is CASSLQGDYGYTF. The CDR3 DNA follows: TGTGCCAGCAGTCTACAGGGAGACTATGGCTACACCTTC.

V gene TRBV30 combines with J gene TRBJ2-4; D is possibly TRBD1 (6 bases). CDR1 is GTSNPN and CDR2 is SVGIG in the germline V gene (reference sequence). The CDR3 loop spans 15 amino acids. V was cut by 5 bases and J by 6 bases, with 20 bases left in between. The chain's CDR3 is CAWGGPPRAPNIQYF. The CDR3 DNA follows: TGTGCCTGGGGGGGCCCGCCGAGAGCTCCAAACATTCAGTACTTC.

V is TRBV6-5 and J is TRBJ1-4, with D unresolved. The CDR3 contains 16 residues. Looked up from germline, CDR1 is MNHEY and CDR2 is SVGAGI. The germline V and J ends were trimmed by 0 bases and 8 bases, with 16 bases remaining between them. The CDR3 spells CASSYSFGSPLEKLFF. Here the CDR3 DNA reads TGTGCCAGCAGTTACTCTTTTGGCAGCCCCCTGGAAAAACTGTTTTTT.

J is TRBJ1-1 and V is TRBV18, with a possible D match to TRBD1 (5 bases). CDR3 length: 15 amino acids. The V and J ends lost 4 bases and 1 base respectively, with 13 bases between them. Germline CDR1 reads KGHSH; CDR2 reads LQKENI. The CDR3 here is CASSLLTGANTEAFF. The CDR3 nucleotides read TGTGCCAGCTCACTCCTAACAGGAGCGAACACTGAAGCTTTCTTT.

This chain links TRBV28 with TRBJ1-4; D is possibly TRBD1 (6 bases). Trimming removed 4 bases at V and 2 bases at J, with 14 bases between. In germline, CDR1 is MDHEN, CDR2 SYDVKM. The CDR3 extends over 16 amino acids. CDR3 in DNA: TGTGCCAGCAGTTCTACCACAGGGATGACTAATGAAAAACTGTTTTTT. This codes for CASSSTTGMTNEKLFF.

The J gene is TRBJ1-2, the V gene TRBV2; 10 bases fit TRBD1. The CDR3 has 16 amino acids. The trim removed 7 bases at V and 6 bases at J, leaving 14 bases unmatched. The germline gives CDR1 SNHLY, CDR2 FYNNEI. CDR3 nucleotide sequence: TGTGCCAGCATACCGGCCGGTTGGACAGGGGGGAATGGCTACACCTTC. This translates into CASIPAGWTGGNGYTF. Drawing the rest from reference TRBV2 and TRBJ1-2, the complete variable domain is EPEVTQTPSHQVTQMGQEVILRCVPISNHLYFYWYRQILGQKVEFLVSFYNNEISEKSEIFDDQFSVERPDGSNFTLKIRSTKLEDSAMYFCASIPAGWTGGNGYTFGSGTRLTVV.

The chain recombines TRBV19 with TRBJ1-5; D is unclear. Germline CDR1 LNHDA, CDR2 SQIVND (reference sequence). V lost 1 base and J 6 bases, leaving 7 bases between the germline ends. The CDR3 has 13 residues. CDR3 bases: TGTGCCAGTAGTATAGGCGGCCGTCAGCCCCAGCATTTT. Encoded protein: CASSIGGRQPQHF.

As for this clone: This specimen includes other DNA sequences encoding the same CDR3. The chain has TRBV7-9 and TRBJ2-3; TRBD1 is a possible D gene (5 bases). The CDR3 is 15 residues long. Germline V gives CDR1 SEHNR, CDR2 FQNEAQ (reference sequence). V was cut by 5 bases and J by 0 bases, with 12 bases left in between. In DNA form, the CDR3 reads TGTGCCAGCAGCCCCCAGGGCGTTAGCACAGATACGCAGTATTTT. Translated: CASSPQGVSTDTQYF.

This clone was found once. The chain is built from TRBV2 and TRBJ2-2; no clear D. The CDR3 has 12 residues. V was shortened by 3 bases and J by 8 bases, with 7 bases between the two germline ends. Germline lookup yields CDR1 SNHLY and CDR2 FYNNEI. The CDR3 here is CASSDMGGELFF. In nucleotides, the CDR3 is TGTGCCAGCAGTGATATGGGTGGGGAGCTGTTTTTT.

The chain links TRBV9 to TRBJ2-3, with D possibly being TRBD1 (5 bases). Deletions cut 0 bases from V and 4 bases from J, with 9 bases between. The CDR3 contains 14 residues. Looked up from germline, CDR1 is SGDLS and CDR2 is YYNGEE. In DNA, the CDR3 is TGTGCCAGCAGCGTAGATCAAGGGGCAGATACGCAGTATTTT. Residues: CASSVDQGADTQYF.

A few counts support this clone. The chain recombines TRBV21-1 with TRBJ1-5. TRBV21-1 is a pseudogene segment. CDR3 length: 16 residues. Here the CDR3 reads CASSKARSHSNQPQHF. The CDR3, as DNA: TGTGCCAGCAGCAAAGCGAGGAGCCATAGCAATCAGCCCCAGCATTTT.

The V call is TRBV29-1, the J call TRBJ1-3; D perhaps matches TRBD1 (6 bases). The germline CDR1 and CDR2 sequences are SQVTM and ANQGSEA. The CDR3 sequence is 13 residues long. V lost 6 bases, J lost 4 bases, and 13 bases lay in between. The CDR3 sequence: CSVGHHEGNTIYF. The CDR3 bases are TGCAGCGTGGGACATCATGAGGGAAACACCATATATTTT.

The count of this clone is one. This chain links TRBV7-2 with TRBJ2-1; weak D call: TRBD2 (6 bases). Germline V gene sequence: CDR1 SGHTA, CDR2 FQGNSA. The length of the CDR3 is 15 residues. The V gene lost 1 base and the J gene lost 2 bases, with 9 bases spanning the gap. The CDR3 loop is CASSLGAGPYNEQFF. CDR3 DNA sequence: TGTGCCAGCAGCTTAGGGGCGGGACCCTACAATGAGCAGTTCTTC.

The chain couples TRBV7-9 to TRBJ1-2; D remains ambiguous. The CDR3 sequence is 15 residues long. The germline gives CDR1 SEHNR, CDR2 FQNEAQ (reference sequence). V was trimmed by 2 bases and J by 1 base, leaving 11 bases between them. CDR3 sequence reads: CASSLHGLVNYGYTF. The CDR3 DNA reads TGTGCCAGCAGCTTACACGGATTGGTTAACTATGGCTACACCTTC.

This chain links TRBV20-1 with TRBJ1-1, with TRBD1 as a possible D gene (6 bases). The V end lost 6 bases, the J end lost 7 bases, and 12 bases lay between the germline ends. This CDR3 contains 11 residues. Germline V gives CDR1 DFQATT, CDR2 SNEGSKA (reference sequence). The CDR3 reads CSAGRGGEAFF. DNA for the CDR3: TGCAGTGCCGGAAGAGGGGGTGAAGCTTTCTTT.

This clone has only one observation. V is TRBV21-1 and J is TRBJ2-3; the DNA was not compared with TRBD2, the D call given in the table. TRBV21-1 is given as a pseudogene. The CDR3 extends over 14 amino acids. Here the CDR3 reads CASSKVFLTDTQYF. The CDR3 DNA reads as TGTGCCAGCAGCAAAGTATTCCTCACAGATACGCAGTATTTT.

This chain uses TRBV19 with TRBJ2-7; 11 nucleotides agree with TRBD2. The germline V gene has CDR1 LNHDA and CDR2 SQIVND (reference sequence). The CDR3 sequence is 16 residues long. V lost 6 bases to trimming and J lost 0 bases; unmatched junction nucleotides: 7. Here the CDR3 DNA reads TGTGCCAGTAGCCCTTCGACTAGCGGGGTCTCCTACGAGCAGTACTTC. It specifies CASSPSTSGVSYEQYF.

The chain links TRBV19 to TRBJ2-2; D possibly uses TRBD1 or TRBD2 (5 bases each). Germline CDR1 is LNHDA and CDR2 is SQIVND (reference sequence). V was clipped by 3 bases and J by 1 base, with 12 bases between them. The CDR3 is made up of 16 amino acids. CDR3 region: CASSINGAVNTGELFF. The CDR3 DNA reads TGTGCCAGTAGTATCAACGGGGCTGTGAACACCGGGGAGCTGTTTTTT.

This rearrangement joins TRBV28 to TRBJ2-4, with D possibly being TRBD2 (7 bases). The CDR3 has 16 residues. Deletions cut 3 bases from V and 3 bases from J, with 15 bases between. Per germline, CDR1 MDHEN and CDR2 SYDVKM. This CDR3 reads CASSLGRGAVKNIQYF. CDR3 bases: TGTGCCAGCAGTTTGGGGAGGGGGGCGGTCAAAAACATTCAGTACTTC.

The chain couples TRBV6-5 to TRBJ1-2; no reliable D call. The CDR3 is 13 amino acids. The V end was cut by 3 bases, the J end by 3 bases, with 8 bases between. Germline loops: CDR1 MNHEY, CDR2 SVGAGI. This CDR3 is CASSYREDYGYTF. Written as DNA, the CDR3 is TGTGCCAGCAGTTATAGAGAGGACTATGGCTACACCTTC.

The J gene is TRBJ2-5, the V gene TRBV7-3; 13 nucleotides line up with TRBD2. Looked up from germline, CDR1 is SGHTA and CDR2 is FQGTGA. This CDR3 region has 15 residues. Trimming removed 4 bases from V and 4 bases from J; junction bases left unmatched: 3. For the CDR3, the DNA is TGTGCCAGCAGCTCGGGACTAGCGGGACTAGAGACCCAGTACTTC. The encoded protein is CASSSGLAGLETQYF.

CDR3 bases: TGTGCCTGGGCTAGCGGGATATTATCCGAGCAGTACTTC. This gives the protein CAWASGILSEQYF. The chain is built from TRBV30 and TRBJ2-7; 9 bases align to TRBD2. Trimming cost V 5 bases and J 6 bases; bases outside gene matches: 8. The V gene's germline CDR1 is GTSNPN and CDR2 SVGIG (reference sequence). The CDR3 extends over 13 amino acids.

This clone was picked up a small number of times. J is TRBJ1-5 and V is TRBV19, with D perhaps matching TRBD1 (6 bases). This CDR3 contains 16 residues. V gave up 0 bases and J gave up 0 bases, with 9 bases separating them. Germline CDR1 reads LNHDA; CDR2 reads SQIVND (reference sequence). CDR3 amino acids: CASSIDHRASNQPQHF. CDR3 coding DNA: TGTGCCAGTAGTATAGATCACAGGGCTAGCAATCAGCCCCAGCATTTT.